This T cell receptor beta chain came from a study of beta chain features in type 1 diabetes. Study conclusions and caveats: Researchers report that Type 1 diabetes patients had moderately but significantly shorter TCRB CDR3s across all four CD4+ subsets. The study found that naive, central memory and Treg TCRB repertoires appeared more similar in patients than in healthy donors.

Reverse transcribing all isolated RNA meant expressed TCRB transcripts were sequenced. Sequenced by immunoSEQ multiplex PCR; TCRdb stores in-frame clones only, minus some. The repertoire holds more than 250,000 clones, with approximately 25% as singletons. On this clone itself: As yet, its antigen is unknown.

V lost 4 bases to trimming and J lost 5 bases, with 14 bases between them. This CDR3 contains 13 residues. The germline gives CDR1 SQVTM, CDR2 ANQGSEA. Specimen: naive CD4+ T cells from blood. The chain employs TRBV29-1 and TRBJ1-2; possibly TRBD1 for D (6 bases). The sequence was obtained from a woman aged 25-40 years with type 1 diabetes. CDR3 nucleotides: TGCAGCGTTGTTAAGGACAGTGGTTATGGCTACACCTTC. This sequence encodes CSVVKDSGYGYTF.